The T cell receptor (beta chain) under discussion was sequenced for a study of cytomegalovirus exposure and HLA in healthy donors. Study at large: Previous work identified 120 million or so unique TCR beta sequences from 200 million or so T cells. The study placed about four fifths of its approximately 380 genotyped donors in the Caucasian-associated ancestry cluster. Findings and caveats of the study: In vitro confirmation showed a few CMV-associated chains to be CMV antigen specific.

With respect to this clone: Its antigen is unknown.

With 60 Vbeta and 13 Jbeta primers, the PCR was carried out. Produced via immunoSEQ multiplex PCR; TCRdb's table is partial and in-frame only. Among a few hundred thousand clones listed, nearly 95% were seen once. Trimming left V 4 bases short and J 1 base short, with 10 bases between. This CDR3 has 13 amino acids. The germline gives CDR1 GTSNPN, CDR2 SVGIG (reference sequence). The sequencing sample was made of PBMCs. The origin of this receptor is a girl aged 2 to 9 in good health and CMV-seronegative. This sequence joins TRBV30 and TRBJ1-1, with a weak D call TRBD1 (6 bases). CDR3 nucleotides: TGTGCCTGGATTGGGGGCCCGAACACTGAAGCTTTCTTT. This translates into CAWIGGPNTEAFF.